This T cell receptor beta chain emerged from a study of CD8 T cells in ankylosing spondylitis (TCRdb year 2017). Study-level background: The study set out to find disease-linked TCR variants by profiling T cell receptor beta repertoires in ankylosing spondylitis patients and healthy donors. The full study cohort comprised 25 ankylosing spondylitis patients and about a hundred healthy donors. Samples of peripheral blood were taken, and for ankylosing spondylitis patients, synovial fluid was collected as well. Results the study describes overall, beyond this receptor: Some of the motif variants had been reported before in the synovial fluid and blood of reactive arthritis patients, a finding that suggests common disease-initiation mechanisms. In peripheral blood, the disease-linked clones were found at relatively low frequencies and had a CD8+ phenotype. A TCR beta motif of eight highly homologous amino acid variants appeared characteristic of blood from ankylosing spondylitis patients. Significant enrichment of the disease-linked clones was reported in matched synovial fluid samples from ankylosing spondylitis patients.

Of note for this clonotype: The antigen this receptor binds is unknown. Base-call qualities are not available, and no considerably larger clone is one nucleotide away.

The CDR3, cysteine through phenylalanine, is 13 amino acids long. The DNA shown is the 39-base CDR3, in frame from base 1. V lost 3 bases and J lost 5 bases; the stretch between them is 10 bases long. Based on the germline V gene (reference sequence), the CDR1 and CDR2 sequences are SEHNR and FQNEAQ. Sequenced using an Illumina HiSeq 2500. Quantitative 5'-RACE with molecular barcodes was the method used to prepare the TCR beta libraries. The study's own analysis went as follows. To identify disease-linked TCR variants, a new computational method was used, one built on a probabilistic model of VDJ rearrangement. TCRdb trimmed public reads at Q25 via fastp, called clones via MiXCR and kept in-frame beta chains. Every entry covers one CDR3 protein and lists the most common genes and DNA from its rows. TCRdb's processing, not the authors' own work, is the source of the V and J calls. This sample holds under 450,000 distinct CDR3 sequences; more than 15% were observed only once. In total, the top ten clones hold 1% of the sample.

This sequence was found in a male donor with ankylosing spondylitis. This sequence uses TRBV7-9 and TRBJ1-2; the D gene cannot be resolved reliably. The sequencing sample was made of blood, either unsorted or a sorted T cell fraction (not recorded which). Read as DNA, the sequence is TGTGCCAGCAGCTTGCAGGCACCTTATGGCTACACCTTC. Its protein is CASSLQAPYGYTF.